This entry lists 19 T cell receptor beta chains sequenced from one sample in a study of blood T cells in healthy people across ages (dated by TCRdb to the mid-2010s). Library construction relied on 5' RACE. TCRdb records Illumina HiSeq 2500 as the sequencer. The second PCR ran for about 6 to 11 cycles and used a J-beta primer mix along with a sample-barcoded 5' primer. TCRdb ran its own pipeline on the public reads, namely fastp trimming at Q25 and MiXCR clone calling, and kept in-frame beta chains. Every entry covers one CDR3 protein and lists the most common genes and DNA from its rows. The sample table records over 700,000 distinct CDR3 sequences; about 55% of these occur just once. The ten largest clonotypes hold approximately 40% of the sample. What was sequenced was blood. These TCRs come from a man of 80 years or more in good health.

This clonotype was picked up a small number of times. This CDR3 is CARSPGTGTDTQYF. CDR3 in DNA: TGTGCCAGGTCCCCCGGGACAGGGACAGATACGCAGTATTTT. This chain uses TRBV28 with TRBJ2-3; 9 bases fit TRBD1. The CDR3 has 14 amino acids. CDR1 is MDHEN, CDR2 SYDVKM, per germline. V lost 9 bases and J lost 3; bases outside the gene matches: 7.

The V gene is TRBV20-1, the J gene TRBJ2-7; tentative D call: TRBD1 (5 bases). TRBJ2-5 matches the DNA end more closely, so the J call is doubtful. The CDR3 covers 13 residues. CDR1 is DFQATT, CDR2 SNEGSKA, per germline (reference sequence). CDR3 nucleotide sequence: TGCAGTGCCGCGACAGCCTTAAGTGGGACCCAGTACTTC. Protein sequence: CSAATALSGTQYF.

In this sample, this clonotype turned up once. The J gene is TRBJ2-3, the V gene TRBV6-5; 16 nucleotides align to TRBD2. Germline V lookup: CDR1 MNHEY, CDR2 SVGAGI. V lost 5 bases and J lost 6; bases outside the gene matches: 5. This CDR3 region has 16 residues. The CDR3 protein is CASSRGTSGRADTQYF. In nucleotides, the CDR3 is TGTGCCAGCAGTCGAGGGACTAGCGGGAGGGCCGATACGCAGTATTTT.

The chain employs TRBV29-1 and TRBJ2-6; D is unclear. CDR1 is SQVTM, CDR2 ANQGSEA, per germline. The CDR3 sequence is 13 residues long. V gave up 7 bases and J gave up 1 base, with 8 bases separating them. The CDR3 loop reads CSAQESGANVLTF. CDR3 nucleotide sequence: TGCAGCGCCCAGGAGTCTGGGGCCAACGTCCTGACTTTC. Combining the CDR3 with reference TRBV29-1 and TRBJ2-6 gives the whole variable domain SAVISQKPSRDICQRGTSLTIQCQVDSQVTMMFWYRQQPGQSLTLIATANQGSEATYESGFVIDKFPISRPNLTFSTLTVSNMSPEDSSIYLCSAQESGANVLTFGAGSRLTVL.

The table lists this clonotype with a few counts. This rearrangement joins TRBV20-1 to TRBJ1-2; a weak D match, TRBD1 (6 bases). The CDR3 covers 15 residues. Germline CDR1 and CDR2: DFQATT and SNEGSKA (reference sequence). The V end lost 2 bases, the J end lost 3 bases, and 16 bases lay between the germline ends. CDR3: CSARKGGLADYGYTF. In DNA, the CDR3 is TGCAGTGCTAGAAAGGGGGGGCTGGCTGACTATGGCTACACCTTC.

The V and J genes are TRBV7-9 and TRBJ2-1, with D perhaps matching TRBD2 (6 bases). CDR3 length: 17 amino acids. The V gene lost 5 bases and the J gene lost 9 bases, with 26 bases spanning the gap. CDR1 and CDR2 (germline): SEHNR, FQNEAQ (reference sequence). The CDR3 protein is CASSIYIWGEMNAEQFF. The CDR3 region has the DNA TGTGCCAGCAGCATATACATCTGGGGGGAAATGAATGCTGAGCAGTTCTTC.

In nucleotides, the CDR3 is TGTGCCAGCAGCCAAGGTCGGACTAGCGGGAGGGCCCACAATGAGCAGTACTTC. Its protein product is CASSQGRTSGRAHNEQYF. V usage is TRBV3-1 and J usage is TRBJ2-5; 15 positions agree with TRBD2. Losses at the gene ends were 1 base for V and 11 bases for J; bases not matched to a gene: 14. Germline CDR1 is LGHDT and CDR2 is YNNKEL (reference sequence). The CDR3 contains 18 residues.

The table lists this clonotype with a few counts. The J gene is TRBJ2-7, the V gene TRBV4-2; 8 nucleotides agree with TRBD2. The length of the CDR3 is 18 residues. CDR1 and CDR2 from the germline V gene are LGHNA and YNFKEQ. The J segment lost 1 base and the V segment lost 1 base, leaving 12 bases of the junction unmatched. The CDR3 spells CASSQGAGASGLSYEQYF. The CDR3 DNA is TGTGCCAGCAGCCAAGGGGCTGGGGCTAGCGGGCTATCCTACGAGCAGTACTTC.

This clonotype was detected a few times. This chain links TRBV15 with TRBJ1-1, with 7 bases aligning to TRBD1. The CDR3 extends over 14 amino acids. CDR1 and CDR2 from the germline V gene are LNHNV and YYDKDF (reference sequence). The V segment lost 5 bases and the J segment 5 bases; nucleotides outside the gene matches: 8. The CDR3 bases are TGTGCCACCAGCCGACAGGGAGGGTGGACTGAAGCTTTCTTT. Protein sequence: CATSRQGGWTEAFF.

This clonotype was picked up many times. The chain couples TRBV5-5 to TRBJ2-5, with TRBD2 identical over 7 bases. V shed 4 bases and J 2 bases; nucleotides not matched to a gene: 2. There are 13 residues in the CDR3. Germline V lookup: CDR1 SGHKS, CDR2 YYEKEE (reference sequence). The CDR3 DNA reads as TGTGCCAGCAGCCGGCGGGGGCAAGAGACCCAGTACTTC. Protein: CASSRRGQETQYF.

V gene TRBV2 combines with J gene TRBJ1-3, with D hard to call. Germline lookup yields CDR1 SNHLY and CDR2 FYNNEI. V dropped 4 bases and J dropped 6 bases, with 1 base sitting between them. The CDR3 totals 10 residues. The CDR3 DNA reads TGTGCCAGCAGTGTAAACACCATATATTTT. Its protein product is CASSVNTIYF.

The V and J genes are TRBV2 and TRBJ1-2; 7 positions match TRBD1. Germline V CDR1 and CDR2: SNHLY, FYNNEI. V shed 11 bases and J 7 bases; nucleotides not matched to a gene: 16. CDR3 length equals 14 residues. CDR3 coding DNA: TGTGCCGGTAGTGAATGGGAGGGGGCAGGTGGCTACACCTTC. The encoded protein is CAGSEWEGAGGYTF.

V is TRBV5-5 and J is TRBJ2-4; the D call may be TRBD1 or TRBD2 (5 bases each). CDR1 is SGHKS and CDR2 is YYEKEE in the germline V gene (reference sequence). CDR3 length: 13 amino acids. The V end was cut by 0 bases, the J end by 8 bases, with 9 bases between. The CDR3 nucleotides are TGTGCCAGCAGCTTGGCCCTGGGGGACATTCAGTACTTC. Amino acids: CASSLALGDIQYF. Variable domain in full (rest from reference TRBV5-5 and TRBJ2-4): DAGVTQSPTHLIKTRGQQVTLRCSPISGHKSVSWYQQVLGQGPQFIFQYYEKEERGRGNFPDRFSARQFPNYSSELNVNALLLGDSALYLCASSLALGDIQYFGAGTRLSVL.

V and J are TRBV18 and TRBJ1-1; no clear D gene. The V end lost 5 bases, the J end lost 0 bases, and 7 bases lay between the germline ends. Germline CDR1 reads KGHSH; CDR2 reads LQKENI. CDR3 size: 13 residues. CDR3 residues: CASSTGMNTEAFF. The CDR3 DNA is TGTGCCAGCTCAACGGGTATGAACACTGAAGCTTTCTTT. The full variable domain, its missing parts supplied by reference TRBV18 and TRBJ1-1, is NAGVMQNPRHLVRRRGQEARLRCSPMKGHSHVYWYRQLPEEGLKFMVYLQKENIIDESGMPKERFSAEFPKEGPSILRIQQVVRGDSAAYFCASSTGMNTEAFFGQGTRLTVV.

In this sample, this clonotype turned up a few times. This rearrangement joins TRBV20-1 to TRBJ2-3; D is possibly TRBD1 (6 bases). Trimming cost V 6 bases and J 14 bases, with 18 bases left between them. The germline V gene has CDR1 DFQATT and CDR2 SNEGSKA (reference sequence). The CDR3 totals 11 residues. CDR3 in amino acids: CSAHLDRYAYF. The CDR3 bases are TGCAGTGCGCACTTGGACAGATACGCGTATTTT.

The chain carries TRBV7-9 and TRBJ2-7, with D possibly matching TRBD1 (5 bases). V lost 5 bases and J 3 bases, leaving 17 bases between the germline ends. The CDR3 is 15 amino acids. The germline gives CDR1 SEHNR, CDR2 FQNEAQ (reference sequence). DNA for the CDR3: TGTGCCAGCAGCACCGGATGGGCAGGGAACTACGAGCAGTACTTC. This sequence encodes CASSTGWAGNYEQYF.

V gene TRBV6-1 combines with J gene TRBJ2-3; D is possibly TRBD1 or TRBD2 (6 bases each). Trimming removed 7 bases at V and 4 bases at J, with 18 bases between. In germline, CDR1 is MNHNS, CDR2 SASEGT. The CDR3 is made up of 15 amino acids. The CDR3 bases are TGTGCCAGCAACCTCGGGGGCGCGGGTGCAGATACGCAGTATTTT. Protein product: CASNLGGAGADTQYF.

The V call is TRBV7-8, the J call TRBJ1-1; a weak D match, TRBD1 (6 bases). Germline CDR1 reads SGHVS; CDR2 reads FQNEAQ. The CDR3 sequence is 14 residues long. Trimming stripped 8 bases from V and 3 bases from J, with 16 bases between. CDR3 amino acids: CASVSRGFHTEAFF. The DNA of the CDR3 is TGTGCCAGCGTCTCCAGGGGTTTTCACACTGAAGCTTTCTTT.

The genes are TRBV18 and TRBJ2-3; D remains ambiguous. The CDR3 is 13 amino acids. Germline V gives CDR1 KGHSH, CDR2 LQKENI. V was shortened by 0 bases and J by 4 bases, with 5 bases between the two germline ends. CDR3 sequence: CASSPPVADTQYF. The CDR3 bases are TGTGCCAGCTCACCACCGGTTGCAGATACGCAGTATTTT.